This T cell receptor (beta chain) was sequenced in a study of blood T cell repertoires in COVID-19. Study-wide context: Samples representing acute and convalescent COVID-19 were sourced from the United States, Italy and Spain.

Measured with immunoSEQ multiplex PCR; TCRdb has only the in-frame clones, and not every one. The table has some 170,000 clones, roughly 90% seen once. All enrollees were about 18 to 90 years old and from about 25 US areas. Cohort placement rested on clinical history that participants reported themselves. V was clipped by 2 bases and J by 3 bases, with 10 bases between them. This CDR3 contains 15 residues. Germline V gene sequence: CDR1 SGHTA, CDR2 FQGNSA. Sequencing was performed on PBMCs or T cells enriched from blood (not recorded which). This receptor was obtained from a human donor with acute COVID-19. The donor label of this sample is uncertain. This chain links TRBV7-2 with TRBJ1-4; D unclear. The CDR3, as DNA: TGTGCCAGCAGCTTATCCCCGGTGCCTAATGAAAAACTGTTTTTT. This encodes CASSLSPVPNEKLFF.